This T cell receptor (beta chain) comes out of a study of blood T cell repertoires in COVID-19. This clone was seen a single time. The germline V gene has CDR1 DFQATT and CDR2 SNEGSKA (reference sequence). The CDR3 runs to 11 residues. The V end was cut by 7 bases, the J end by 2 bases, with 8 bases between. How the authors handled the data: Amplifying reference gene primers gave estimates of nucleated cell counts. Profiling relied on immunoSEQ multiplex PCR, and the TCRdb table lists in-frame clones only, not all of them. V and J calls and clone size come straight from that table; D and trimming were deduced from the DNA. Of roughly 60,000 clones detected, 70% to 85% appear once; the ten largest clones hold about 3.2%.

The V gene is TRBV20-1, the J gene TRBJ2-5, with D uncertain. The source material was peripheral blood. The TCR sequence derives from a man aged 55 to 70 with acute or convalescent COVID-19. CDR3: CSVQLQETQYF. The CDR3, as DNA: TGCAGTGTACAATTACAAGAGACCCAGTACTTC.